What follows are 27 T cell receptor beta chains derived from one specimen sequenced in a study of CXCR3-negative and CXCR3-positive naive CD8 T cells. Study results and limitations: Researchers report that CXCR3-positive naive cells carry more hydrophobic TRB CDR3s than CXCR3-negative naive cells.

The TRB cDNA libraries were prepared by 5' RACE with UMI labels. TCRdb re-called the 5' RACE reads and gives one entry per CDR3 protein, without DNA. The listing contains some 54,000 distinct CDR3 sequences. These receptors' targets are unknown. Sequenced sample: naive CXCR3+ CD8+ T cells from blood. Regarding subset: CD45RO-CCR7+CD27+CD95- naive CD8+ T cells expressing CXCR3 (TNR3+). These receptors all stem from a human donor in good health. Some clones in this sample may be carry-over from other donors' samples.

The chain couples TRBV6-4 to TRBJ2-2; the TCRdb call, TRBD2, lacks DNA for checking. The CDR3 covers 14 residues. The germline gives CDR1 MRHNA, CDR2 SNTAGT. The CDR3 protein is CASSDYGPTGELFF.

The CDR3 protein is CASSLVDRMIPLETQYF. The rearrangement joins TRBV11-2 to TRBJ2-5; TCRdb returns TRBD1, unconfirmable since there is no DNA. The CDR3 spans 17 residues. The V gene's germline CDR1 is SGHAT and CDR2 FQNNGV.

The genes are TRBV6-6 and TRBJ1-2; TCRdb names TRBD1, which stays unverified in the absence of DNA. The CDR3 runs 13 residues. Germline values: CDR1 MNHNY, CDR2 SVGAGI (reference sequence). The CDR3 loop reads CASINAGRDGYTF.

The chain uses TRBV6-2 or TRBV6-3 and TRBJ1-4; TCRdb reports TRBD1, a call that lacks DNA to check it against. The CDR3 contains 14 residues. CDR1 and CDR2 (germline): MNHEY, SVGEGT. Here the CDR3 reads CASSRDRLNEKLFF.

This rearrangement joins TRBV6-6 to TRBJ1-4. The CDR3 consists of 12 residues. In germline, CDR1 is MNHNY, CDR2 SVGAGI (reference sequence). This chain's CDR3 is CAARRFNEKLFF.

The gene calls are TRBV9 and TRBJ1-1. Germline lookup yields CDR1 SGDLS and CDR2 YYNGEE. The CDR3 contains 15 residues. The CDR3 protein is CASSGPAGMNTEAFF.

The chain employs TRBV11-2 and TRBJ2-5; TCRdb gives TRBD2 as the D gene, but with no DNA this cannot be confirmed. This CDR3 is 16 amino acids long. CDR1 and CDR2 from the germline V gene are SGHAT and FQNNGV. The CDR3 loop is CASSLDLAGVQETQYF.

The rearrangement uses TRBV7-2 and TRBJ1-5. Germline V gene lookup returns CDR1 SGHTA and CDR2 FQGNSA. This CDR3 spans 13 amino acids. CDR3 loop: CASSLDTNQPQHF.

The chain has TRBV19 and TRBJ2-7; TCRdb designates TRBD1, a call that cannot be tested without DNA. The CDR3 length is 15 residues. Germline CDR1 is LNHDA and CDR2 is SQIVND (reference sequence). The CDR3 sequence is CASSPGQGLAYEQYF.

The chain combines TRBV28 with TRBJ2-7; TCRdb lists TRBD1, though no DNA is available to test this call. CDR1 MDHEN and CDR2 SYDVKM come from the germline V gene. CDR3 length equals 14 residues. CDR3 loop: CASSKGGSSYEQYF. The whole variable domain, remainder taken from reference TRBV28 and TRBJ2-7, is DVKVTQSSRYLVKRTGEKVFLECVQDMDHENMFWYRQDPGLGLRLIYFSYDVKMKEKGDIPEGYSVSREKKERFSLILESASTNQTSMYLCASSKGGSSYEQYFGPGTRLTVT.

The rearrangement joins TRBV5-1 to TRBJ2-7; TCRdb picks TRBD1, but there is no DNA to check that call. CDR1 is SGHRS and CDR2 is YFSETQ in the germline V gene. The CDR3 contains 14 residues. The CDR3 protein is CASSFPGPAYEQYF.

The rearrangement links TRBV14 to TRBJ2-1; TCRdb's D call of TRBD1 is untestable without DNA. The CDR3 sequence is 16 residues long. The germline CDR1 and CDR2 sequences are SGHDN and FVKESK. The CDR3 protein is CASSPYRTGWGLGQFF.

The V call is TRBV7-9, the J call TRBJ2-3; there is no DNA to check the TCRdb D call of TRBD2. Germline CDR1 reads SEHNR; CDR2 reads FQNEAQ (reference sequence). The CDR3 contains 19 residues. CDR3 in amino acids: CASSPFPTPSGFSTDTQYF.

CDR3 sequence: CASSFYRGVQPQHF. J is TRBJ1-5 and V is TRBV5-6; the D gene TCRdb calls, TRBD1, cannot be checked with no DNA. The CDR3 is 14 amino acids. Germline lookup yields CDR1 SGHDT and CDR2 YYEEEE.

The chain uses TRBV2 and TRBJ2-7; with no DNA, the TCRdb D assignment of TRBD1 cannot be verified. There are 12 residues in the CDR3. Germline V gives CDR1 SNHLY, CDR2 FYNNEI. The CDR3 spells CASIGGPYEQYF.

The chain uses TRBV3-1 and TRBJ1-2. The CDR3 contains 14 residues. Germline-derived CDR1 and CDR2 are LGHDT and YNNKEL (reference sequence). The CDR3 spells CASSQDATDYGYTF.

The V call is TRBV6-6, the J call TRBJ1-1. CDR3 length: 15 amino acids. The germline V gene encodes CDR1 MNHNY and CDR2 SVGAGI (reference sequence). The CDR3 reads CASSYSRLSGTEAFF.

J is TRBJ2-1 and V is TRBV20-1; the TRBD1 assignment by TCRdb is unverifiable without DNA. This CDR3 is built from 15 residues. Germline lookup yields CDR1 DFQATT and CDR2 SNEGSKA (reference sequence). The CDR3 spells CSARTQGGYYNEQFF.

The rearrangement uses TRBV21-1 and TRBJ2-1. TRBV21-1 is termed a pseudogene. The CDR3 is 14 amino acids. The CDR3 is CASSKSIRGSEQFF.

This chain joins TRBV28 and TRBJ2-3; TCRdb returns TRBD2, unconfirmable since there is no DNA. The germline CDR1 and CDR2 sequences are MDHEN and SYDVKM. The CDR3 sequence is 12 residues long. The CDR3 loop reads CASSFVEATQYF.

The rearrangement uses TRBV9 and TRBJ2-1; TCRdb names TRBD2, which stays unverified in the absence of DNA. Germline CDR1 SGDLS, CDR2 YYNGEE. This CDR3 has 13 amino acids. The CDR3 region is CASSVAWRDEQFF.

This chain connects TRBV7-2 to TRBJ1-5; TCRdb calls TRBD1, which cannot be checked without DNA. This CDR3 region has 15 residues. Germline loops: CDR1 SGHTA, CDR2 FQGNSA. This CDR3 reads CASSLEDRFRLPQHF.

The chain is built from TRBV29-1 and TRBJ2-7; TCRdb calls TRBD1, which cannot be checked without DNA. Germline assignment: CDR1 SQVTM and CDR2 ANQGSEA. The CDR3 is 13 amino acids. The CDR3 protein is CSGKGTGAFEQYF.

This rearrangement joins TRBV29-1 to TRBJ2-1; absent DNA, TCRdb's TRBD1 call cannot be checked. Per the germline V gene, CDR1 is SQVTM and CDR2 is ANQGSEA. This CDR3 contains 14 residues. CDR3 sequence: CSVAPARGRNEQFF.

The chain links TRBV14 to TRBJ1-2; the TRBD1 assignment by TCRdb is unverifiable without DNA. The CDR3 length is 14 residues. Germline CDR1 SGHDN, CDR2 FVKESK. This CDR3 is CASSQDLQGITVTF.

This chain uses TRBV7-9 with TRBJ2-7; with no DNA, the TCRdb D assignment of TRBD1 cannot be verified. The CDR3 has 14 amino acids. Germline V gene sequence: CDR1 SEHNR, CDR2 FQNEAQ (reference sequence). CDR3 loop: CASSSGQGPYEQYF. Full variable domain (rest looked up from reference TRBV7-9 and TRBJ2-7): DTGVSQNPRHKITKRGQNVTFRCDPISEHNRLYWYRQTLGQGPEFLTYFQNEAQLEKSRLLSDRFSAERPKGSFSTLEIQRTEQGDSAMYLCASSSGQGPYEQYFGPGTRLTVT.

This sequence joins TRBV9 and TRBJ1-5. Germline CDR1 is SGDLS and CDR2 is YYNGEE. This CDR3 has 14 residues. CDR3 sequence reads: CASSVGAVGQPQHF.